This record looks at one T cell receptor beta chain sequence and its context. It lacks a known antigen. No much larger clone is present one base from it, and per-base qualities are unavailable. This sample was taken from a study of shared clonotypes between healthy human individuals (TCRdb year 2020). With regard to the full study: Two women and a few men aged 18 to 49 years were included in the cohort. Libraries were prepared and TCR repertoires were sequenced by different laboratories using diverse techniques, in order to increase sequencing depth and limit assay-specific biases. Between about 0.9 and 10 billion PBMCs per donor were obtained by leukapheresis. Blood TCR repertoires of about 5 healthy adults were deeply sequenced to estimate repertoire size and the extent of clonotype sharing between individuals.

For CDR1 and CDR2, the germline V gene lists LGHNA and YSLEER. V is pared back by 0 bases and J by 8 bases, with 11 bases lying between the germline termini. The CDR3 numbers 14 residues from cysteine through phenylalanine. Only the CDR3 portion is preserved as DNA: 42 bases, with reading frame beginning at the first base. Donors were healthy HIV-negative adults with no recently reported acute infections or vaccinations. All donors were Caucasian adults living in Nashville, Tennessee, USA. For unsorted samples, tens of millions of PBMCs were counted and genomic DNA was extracted with the QIAamp DNA Blood Mini kit. Blood was obtained by leukapheresis, after which PBMCs were separated by Ficoll-Histopaque density gradient centrifugation and cryopreserved in liquid nitrogen vapor phase. Overall study results and their limits: Based on pairwise subsampling, the degree of clonotype sharing among donors was expected to be affected by sequencing depth. Because the study included a small number of donors, the genetic and exposure-history diversity represented was limited. Sampling was limited to blood, and TCR repertoires in tissue likely differ from TCR repertoires in blood.

TCR CDR3 regions were amplified from genomic DNA by multiplex PCR using the deep immunoSEQ assay. Genomic DNA extracted from each cell subset was distributed evenly over all wells of several immunoSEQ 96-well plates, and each plate served as one replicate. For unsorted PBMC, approximately 300 ng of genomic DNA, equivalent to around 30,000 T cell genomes, went into each replicate PCR. Unsorted PBMC genomic DNA was sequenced across ten immunoSEQ deep assay plates. Purified libraries were measured with a Qubit 3.0 fluorometer, size-checked on a Bioanalyzer 2100, and measured again with the KAPA Library Quantification kit. Each immunoSEQ 96-well plate was sequenced on its own single-read 150-cycle Illumina NextSeq 550 flow cell. Turning to the authors' computational methods: Because only junctional sequences without quality scores were contained in the immunoSEQ output, filtering matching that applied to full-length reads could not be performed. To assign V/J genes and CDR3, sequences were annotated using PyIR, a Python wrapper for IgBLAST v1.9, with IMGT germline references. Reads were removed for weak V/J assignments (E-value above 1e-6), missing CDR3, stop codons, out-of-frame junctions, or ambiguous translated residues. V3J clonotypes were defined as sequences sharing an identical inferred V gene, J gene, and CDR3 amino acid sequence. The percentage overlap between two repertoires was calculated by dividing the number of shared unique clonotypes by the size of the smaller repertoire. RTK rarefaction, the Chao1 estimator, and Recon v2.1 estimates of unobserved clonotypes were used to assess repertoire richness. Sourced from immuneACCESS, this table was stored by TCRdb with only in-frame sequences that have V and J called. A share of the clones is absent; for the studies checked, an unresolved V gene accounts for under half, and the remainder has no known explanation. V, J and clone size reflect that table, while D and trimming were determined from the DNA. Recorded for this sample are roughly 510,000 clones; roughly 79% of them occurred a single time. The ten largest clonotypes hold under 15% of the sample.

Input material: PBMCs. This clonotype was obtained from a woman aged 40-49 years in good health. Some clones in this sample may be carry-over from other donors' samples. The chain was built from TRBV4-3 and TRBJ2-1; the D gene is tentatively TRBD1 or TRBD2, each matching 5 bases. The nucleotide sequence is given as TGCGCCAGCAGCCAAGACCTGGGGGTACATGAGCAGTTCTTC. Its protein product is CASSQDLGVHEQFF.